The source of this TCR beta chain is a study of T cell responses to AZD1222 COVID-19 vaccine. Of note for this clone: Its specificity is not known.

The method was immunoSEQ multiplex PCR; TCRdb's version includes in-frame clones alone and lacks a portion of them. The repertoire holds about 110,000 clones, with around nine tenths as singletons. The study's findings and limits: Among the donors, most were white British and more were female, and clonal diversity was possibly underestimated. Following two doses of AZD1222, Spike-specific TCR breadth and depth rose. Spike as a whole was targeted by vaccine-associated CD4 TCRs, dominant at 160-218 and 743-854. Unmutated variant regions are reportedly the target of nearly half of TCRs that are spike-specific.

This material consisted of peripheral blood, taken on day 0 of AZD1222 vaccination. The source of this sequence is an adult in good health.

The DNA of the CDR3 is TGTGCCTGGAGTGAGGGGATCAAGACAGGGACTTCTTATGGCTACACCTTC. Its translation is CAWSEGIKTGTSYGYTF. The V call is TRBV30, the J call TRBJ1-2; 7 bases line up with TRBD1. CDR1 GTSNPN and CDR2 SVGIG come from the germline V gene (reference sequence). This CDR3 is 17 amino acids long. The junction had 16 bases not matched to a gene; V was cut back by 1 base and J by 5 bases.